What follows are 14 T cell receptor beta chains derived from one specimen sequenced in a study of blood T cell repertoires in COVID-19. Repertoires were generated with immunoSEQ multiplex PCR, while TCRdb's copy carries only in-frame clones and drops some. The table lists approximately 220,000 clones, about 90% of them singletons. What was sequenced was PBMCs or T cells enriched from blood (not recorded which). These receptors all stem from a woman aged 25-40 years with acute COVID-19.

J is TRBJ1-2 and V is TRBV29-1, with 7 bases matching TRBD1. In germline, CDR1 is SQVTM, CDR2 ANQGSEA. The junction had 7 bases not matched to a gene; V was cut back by 1 base and J by 2 bases. The CDR3 covers 15 residues. CDR3 loop: CSVEGGGQTNYGYTF. CDR3 in DNA: TGCAGCGTTGAAGGAGGGGGACAGACCAACTATGGCTACACCTTC.

The chain joins TRBV6-5 to TRBJ2-2; tentative D call: TRBD1 (6 bases). The V gene lost 7 bases and the J gene lost 2 bases, with 14 bases spanning the gap. The CDR3 runs 15 residues. Germline values: CDR1 MNHEY, CDR2 SVGAGI. The CDR3 DNA follows: TGTGCCAGCAAGCGAGGGGGTCCAAACACCGGGGAGCTGTTTTTT. Amino acids: CASKRGGPNTGELFF.

The rearrangement joins TRBV6-6 to TRBJ1-4, with a possible D match to TRBD1 (5 bases). V shed 6 bases and J shed 8 bases, with 13 bases lying between them. The CDR3 has 13 amino acids. Per germline, CDR1 MNHNY and CDR2 SVGAGI (reference sequence). The CDR3 DNA sequence: TGTGCCAGCAGCAGGGTTTATGAGGAAAAACTGTTTTTT. Translated, it gives CASSRVYEEKLFF.

As concerns this clone: This CDR3 is also generated by other DNA sequences in the sample. J is TRBJ1-2 and V is TRBV5-1; no reliable D call. This CDR3 has 11 residues. Trimming shortened V by 3 bases and J by 7 bases, and 7 bases separated the two germline ends. Per the germline V gene, CDR1 is SGHRS and CDR2 is YFSETQ. The CDR3, as DNA: TGCGCCAGCAGCTCGGGTAGTGGCTACACCTTC. Protein product: CASSSGSGYTF.

This clone was observed a handful of times. The chain recombines TRBV5-4 with TRBJ1-2; 7 nucleotides align to TRBD1. The germline V gene has CDR1 SGHNT and CDR2 YYREEE (reference sequence). The CDR3 contains 13 residues. V shed 4 bases and J 10 bases; nucleotides not matched to a gene: 10. For the CDR3, the DNA is TGTGCCAGCAGCGCCGATAACACAGGGGTCTACACCTTC. Amino acid sequence: CASSADNTGVYTF.

V gene TRBV27 combines with J gene TRBJ2-7; 8 bases line up with TRBD1. This CDR3 has 15 residues. V shed 5 bases, J shed 4 bases, and the junction held 10 bases outside the gene matches. In germline, CDR1 is MNHEY, CDR2 SMNVEV (reference sequence). This chain's CDR3 is CASSLGQALSYEQYF. The DNA of the CDR3 is TGTGCCAGCAGTCTGGGACAGGCCCTCTCGTACGAGCAGTACTTC.

The V gene is TRBV21-1, the J gene TRBJ2-3; TRBD2, the D gene given by the table, was not confirmed from the DNA. TRBV21-1 is noted as a pseudogene. This CDR3 spans 17 amino acids. Here the CDR3 DNA reads TGTGCCAGCAGCAAAGAAATAGCGGGGTCGAGCACAGATACGCAGTATTTT. Translated, it gives CASSKEIAGSSTDTQYF.

The CDR3, as DNA: TGTGCCAGCAGCTCCGGGGAAGCGGAAAAACTGTTTTTT. Protein: CASSSGEAEKLFF. This chain uses TRBV9 with TRBJ1-4; D is undetermined. Germline loops: CDR1 SGDLS, CDR2 YYNGEE. Trimming took 4 bases from V and 8 from J, leaving 12 bases between them. CDR3 length: 13 amino acids.

The chain employs TRBV10-3 and TRBJ2-7; 7 bases line up with TRBD2. The CDR3 extends over 15 amino acids. V trimming: 3 bases; J trimming: 1 base; junction bases outside the gene matches: 6. CDR1 ENHRY and CDR2 SYGVKD come from the germline V gene. The CDR3 reads CAISDTGGGSYEQYF. In DNA, the CDR3 is TGTGCCATCAGTGATACGGGCGGGGGATCCTACGAGCAGTACTTC.

This clone has just a few counts. The rearrangement joins TRBV3-1 (or the pseudogene TRBV3-2) to TRBJ1-2, with 9 bases that match TRBD1. The J segment lost 5 bases and the V segment lost 4 bases, leaving 5 bases of the junction unmatched. Germline assignment: CDR1 LGHDT and CDR2 YNNKEL (reference sequence). The CDR3 has 14 amino acids. The CDR3 is CASSPGTGRYGYTF. CDR3 coding DNA: TGTGCCAGCAGCCCCGGGACAGGGAGGTATGGCTACACCTTC.

The V call is TRBV5-1, the J call TRBJ2-2, with D possibly being TRBD1 (6 bases). Looked up from germline, CDR1 is SGHRS and CDR2 is YFSETQ. The CDR3 is made up of 14 amino acids. Trimming took 4 bases from V and 4 from J, leaving 11 bases between them. The DNA of the CDR3 is TGCGCCAGCAGCAAGGACAGCTTCACCGGGGAGCTGTTTTTT. Translated: CASSKDSFTGELFF.

The chain links TRBV5-4 to TRBJ2-5; possibly TRBD2 for D (7 bases). CDR3 length: 15 amino acids. CDR1 and CDR2 (germline): SGHNT, YYREEE (reference sequence). Trimming left V 2 bases short and J 5 bases short, with 16 bases between. The CDR3 region is CASSLGGGPGETQYF. As DNA, the CDR3 is TGTGCCAGCAGCTTAGGCGGGGGCCCCGGGGAGACCCAGTACTTC.

The chain carries TRBV4-1 and TRBJ1-5; 9 nucleotides align to TRBD1. This CDR3 is 14 amino acids long. CDR1 and CDR2 from the germline V gene are MGHRA and YSYEKL. The V gene end was trimmed by 4 bases and the J gene end by 6 bases; junction bases not matched to a gene: 4. CDR3 DNA sequence: TGCGCCAGCAGCCTCAGACAGGGGGTTCAGCCCCAGCATTTT. It yields the protein CASSLRQGVQPQHF.

The V call is TRBV13, the J call TRBJ2-3; TRBD2 agrees at 8 bases. The V and J ends lost 1 base and 3 bases, in that order; junction bases with no gene match: 6. The germline V gene has CDR1 PRHDT and CDR2 FYEKMQ (reference sequence). CDR3 length equals 16 residues. As DNA, the CDR3 is TGTGCCAGCAGCTTAGAGAAGCGGGGGAAAACAGATACGCAGTATTTT. It is translated as CASSLEKRGKTDTQYF.